Listed here are 4 T cell receptor beta chains from one sample, sequenced in a study of blood T cell repertoires in COVID-19. The repertoire was sequenced with immunoSEQ multiplex PCR; TCRdb's copy has only in-frame clones and lacks some. The sample records more than 95,000 clones, about four fifths being singletons. Sequencing was carried out using peripheral blood. These receptor sequences come from a man aged 35 to 55 with active or convalescent COVID-19.

The chain uses TRBV6-2 or TRBV6-3 and TRBJ2-3; 11 positions agree with TRBD2. CDR3 length equals 14 residues. The trim removed 5 bases at V and 5 bases at J, leaving 3 bases unmatched. Germline loops: CDR1 MNHEY, CDR2 SVGEGT. The CDR3, as DNA: TGTGCCAGCAGTAGACTAGCGGGGAGAGATACGCAGTATTTT. Its protein is CASSRLAGRDTQYF.

The chain carries TRBV6-5 and TRBJ2-7, with 10 bases lining up with TRBD2. The V gene's germline CDR1 is MNHEY and CDR2 SVGAGI. This CDR3 has 16 residues. Trimming removed 1 base from V and 0 bases from J; junction bases left unmatched: 3. The CDR3 is CASSYFSGRSSYEQYF. CDR3 nucleotide sequence: TGTGCCAGCAGTTACTTTAGCGGGAGGAGCTCCTACGAGCAGTACTTC.

This chain uses TRBV30 with TRBJ2-2, with D possibly TRBD2 on 6 matching bases. CDR3 length equals 14 residues. V was trimmed by 7 bases and J by 5 bases, leaving 17 bases between them. From germline, CDR1 is GTSNPN and CDR2 SVGIG (reference sequence). CDR3 bases: TGTGCCTCCAAAGGAGGGGTTTGGACCGGGGAGCTGTTTTTT. Protein product: CASKGGVWTGELFF.

The V gene is TRBV21-1, the J gene TRBJ1-5; TRBD1, as called in the table, went unchecked against the DNA. TRBV21-1 is a documented pseudogene. The CDR3 loop spans 13 amino acids. The CDR3 sequence is CASSKVGDQPQHF. CDR3 coding DNA: TGTGCCAGCAGCAAAGTAGGGGATCAGCCCCAGCATTTT.